This T cell receptor (beta chain) was identified in a study of cytotoxic CD8 clonotypes in ibrutinib-treated CLL. About the research overall: There were, on average, about 240,000 productive templates and about 85,000 productive rearrangements per sample. Whole-study findings and limits: Few clonotypes were public, and these shrank or held steady under treatment.

V lost 1 base to trimming and J lost 6 bases, with 15 bases between them. Germline lookup yields CDR1 MGHDK and CDR2 SYGVNS. The CDR3 is made up of 16 amino acids. Depth targeted 1 in 200,000 to 1 in 1 million T cells, averaging 10x coverage per clonotype. Sequencing used immunoSEQ multiplex PCR; TCRdb keeps in-frame clones, though not all of them. This sample has 70,000 to 80,000 clones, with more than 75% found just once. On this clone: As yet, its antigen is unknown.

This specimen was PBMCs, taken at disease progression, from a patient treated with ibrutinib. The sequence was obtained from a human donor with chronic lymphocytic leukemia. The V gene is TRBV25-1, the J gene TRBJ2-2; D is perhaps TRBD2 (5 bases). The CDR3 is CASSEFLAHDPGELFF. The CDR3 nucleotides are TGTGCCAGCAGTGAATTCCTAGCTCATGATCCCGGGGAGCTGTTTTTT.